A single sample gave rise to the 22 T cell receptor beta chains below, sequenced in a study of monozygotic twins with inflammatory bowel disease. TCRdb re-called the 5' RACE reads; every CDR3 protein appears as one record, without DNA. Its clone listing holds 150,000 or so distinct CDR3 sequences. Sample: blood. These receptors came from a human donor with ulcerative colitis or Crohn's disease, or a healthy co-twin of an affected twin (not recorded which).

The CDR3 sequence is CASSAVTGSEQYF. This chain links TRBV9 with TRBJ2-7; TCRdb's D call of TRBD1 is untestable without DNA. This CDR3 comprises 13 residues. CDR1 and CDR2 from the germline V gene are SGDLS and YYNGEE.

The rearrangement uses TRBV5-6 and TRBJ1-2; the D gene TCRdb calls, TRBD1, cannot be checked with no DNA. Germline CDR1 is SGHDT and CDR2 is YYEEEE. The CDR3 is 15 amino acids. The CDR3: CATNAGQGRSYGYTF. Together with reference TRBV5-6 and TRBJ1-2, the CDR3 gives the full variable domain: DAGVTQSPTHLIKTRGQQVTLRCSPKSGHDTVSWYQQALGQGPQFIFQYYEEEERQRGNFPDRFSGHQFPNYSSELNVNALLLGDSALYLCATNAGQGRSYGYTFGSGTRLTVV.

The chain carries TRBV12-3 or TRBV12-4 and TRBJ2-5; there is no DNA to check the TCRdb D call of TRBD1. This CDR3 region has 14 residues. Here the CDR3 reads CASSPRQGEVTQYF.

The J gene is TRBJ1-1, the V gene TRBV5-1; TCRdb's D gene call, TRBD1, goes unchecked for lack of DNA. This CDR3 has 16 amino acids. Germline V gene lookup returns CDR1 SGHRS and CDR2 YFSETQ. CDR3 sequence: CASSKGQGGGDTEAFF.

The rearrangement links TRBV18 to TRBJ2-3; TCRdb lists TRBD2, though no DNA is available to test this call. The CDR3 totals 17 residues. Germline lookup yields CDR1 KGHSH and CDR2 LQKENI. The CDR3 is CASSPPISQGLRPTQYF.

V usage is TRBV14 and J usage is TRBJ2-1; TCRdb's D gene call, TRBD1, goes unchecked for lack of DNA. CDR3 length equals 16 residues. CDR1 is SGHDN, CDR2 FVKESK, per germline. The CDR3 here is CASSQDLGGDYNEQFF. Combining the CDR3 with reference TRBV14 and TRBJ2-1 gives the whole variable domain EAGVTQFPSHSVIEKGQTVTLRCDPISGHDNLYWYRRVMGKEIKFLLHFVKESKQDESGMPNNRFLAERTGGTYSTLKVQPAELEDSGVYFCASSQDLGGDYNEQFFGPGTRLTVL.

The chain carries TRBV11-2 and TRBJ2-2; as DNA is missing, the TRBD1 call by TCRdb cannot be tested. Looked up from germline, CDR1 is SGHAT and CDR2 is FQNNGV. The CDR3 sequence is 15 residues long. The CDR3 here is CASSLDWGPVGELFF.

V is TRBV9 and J is TRBJ1-4. Germline V gene data show CDR1 as SGDLS and CDR2 as YYNGEE. This CDR3 is 15 amino acids long. CDR3: CASSVDWQDNEKLFF.

The chain employs TRBV3-1 and TRBJ1-2; TCRdb calls TRBD1, which cannot be checked without DNA. The CDR3 runs 14 residues. Germline values: CDR1 LGHDT, CDR2 YNNKEL (reference sequence). This CDR3 reads CASSLGDRRYGYTF.

The rearrangement links TRBV5-4 to TRBJ2-3; TCRdb's D call, TRBD2, is unchecked because there is no DNA. The CDR3 runs to 15 residues. Germline values: CDR1 SGHNT, CDR2 YYREEE (reference sequence). This CDR3 is CASSPWDYPTDTQYF.

The chain uses TRBV7-2 and TRBJ1-2. CDR1 SGHTA and CDR2 FQGNSA come from the germline V gene. This CDR3 has 13 amino acids. CDR3 sequence: CASSFGRIYGYTF.

The chain has TRBV30 and TRBJ1-3; TCRdb's assignment of TRBD1 cannot be checked, as there is no DNA. Germline-derived CDR1 and CDR2 are GTSNPN and SVGIG (reference sequence). This CDR3 spans 15 amino acids. The CDR3 is CAWSTGTGAGNTIYF.

The rearrangement joins TRBV20-1 to TRBJ2-7; TCRdb proposes TRBD1, but this gene call is untestable without DNA. CDR1 and CDR2 (germline): DFQATT, SNEGSKA (reference sequence). The CDR3 is 15 amino acids. The chain's CDR3 is CSAETGALSSYEQYF.

The chain combines TRBV27 with TRBJ2-7; TCRdb names TRBD2, which stays unverified in the absence of DNA. The CDR3 spans 15 residues. The germline V gene has CDR1 MNHEY and CDR2 SMNVEV (reference sequence). CDR3 sequence reads: CASRLSGMPHYEQYF.

The chain is built from TRBV10-2 and TRBJ1-6; TCRdb designates TRBD1, a call that cannot be tested without DNA. The germline V gene encodes CDR1 WSHSY and CDR2 SAAADI. The CDR3 consists of 13 residues. The CDR3 sequence: CASSEGRDSPLHF.

The chain recombines TRBV7-6 with TRBJ2-1; with no DNA, the TCRdb D assignment of TRBD1 cannot be verified. The V gene's germline CDR1 is SGHVS and CDR2 FNYEAQ. The CDR3 loop spans 16 amino acids. CDR3 sequence reads: CASSPRQATVYNEQFF.

The chain combines TRBV11-2 with TRBJ1-1. The CDR3 extends over 14 amino acids. From germline, CDR1 is SGHAT and CDR2 FQNNGV. CDR3: CASSLGLTNTEAFF.

The CDR3 is CASTGHFGTKAQYF. V and J are TRBV12-3 or TRBV12-4 and TRBJ2-3; as DNA is missing, the TRBD1 call by TCRdb cannot be tested. The CDR3 has 14 amino acids.

The V call is TRBV5-1, the J call TRBJ2-7; TCRdb selects TRBD2, and the lack of DNA leaves this call unchecked. Germline V gene sequence: CDR1 SGHRS, CDR2 YFSETQ. The CDR3 totals 15 residues. The CDR3: CASSLTSGSSYEQYF.

V and J are TRBV12-3 or TRBV12-4 and TRBJ2-1; TCRdb's D call of TRBD2 is untestable without DNA. There are 15 residues in the CDR3. The CDR3: CASSLDGRASNEQFF.

The genes are TRBV29-1 and TRBJ2-2; TCRdb's assignment of TRBD2 cannot be checked, as there is no DNA. The CDR3 loop spans 14 amino acids. The germline CDR1 and CDR2 sequences are SQVTM and ANQGSEA. CDR3 sequence reads: CSVVAGADTGELFF.

This chain uses TRBV11-3 with TRBJ2-1; as DNA is missing, the TRBD1 call by TCRdb cannot be tested. Germline CDR1 reads SGHNT; CDR2 reads YENEEA. CDR3 length equals 16 residues. CDR3 region: CASSLTGDRANNEQFF.